This T cell receptor beta chain was captured by sequencing in a study of T cell responses to AZD1222 COVID-19 vaccine. Analyses pooled second doses at about 4 or about 12 weeks. TCRdb keeps only in-frame clones here, not all; method: immunoSEQ multiplex PCR. The table has 90,000 to 120,000 clones, about 85% seen once. The V gene's germline CDR1 is MGHRA and CDR2 YSYEKL. Trimming shortened V by 2 bases and J by 0 bases, and 8 bases separated the two germline ends. This CDR3 spans 15 amino acids. In the case of this clone: The antigen is unknown.

Study-wide results and caveats: The sample set comprised mostly white British donors with more females, and clonal diversity was possibly underestimated. Across spike, vaccine-associated CD4 TCRs were found, dominant at 160-218 and 743-854.

The gene calls are TRBV4-1 and TRBJ1-5; no reliable D call. This TCR came from an adult who received the AZD1222 COVID-19 vaccine. The specimen comprised peripheral blood, sampled 28 days after the second AZD1222 dose. The CDR3 spells CASSQNRHSNQPQHF. The CDR3 DNA is TGCGCCAGCAGCCAAAATAGGCATAGCAATCAGCCCCAGCATTTT.